The clone carrying this T cell receptor delta chain was picked up one time. Its specificity is not known. The sample contains more than one DNA sequence encoding this CDR3. This sample is part of a study of Vδ1+ human thymocytes. General study points: Bulk repertoire data may be misinterpreted because of unexpected Vdelta2 sequences. TRD repertoires were essentially private, unlike widely shared TRG clonotypes. In the thymus, TRG and TRD repertoires looked highly polyclonal with Gaussian CDR3 lengths. Approximately 20% of thymic delta-chain sequences were Vdelta2, with few Vdelta3, unlike blood Vdelta1+ controls.

Sequences come from RNA converted to cDNA by reverse transcription. The CDR3 regions were amplified by multiplex PCR from V-gene primers to a constant-region primer. TCRdb re-called the multiplex PCR reads with CATT. The table has more than 50,000 delta-chain clones, about 16% seen once. The CDR3 extends over 18 amino acids. The ends were cut back, 0 bases at V and 0 bases at J, with 21 bases in the middle. Germline values: CDR1 NSMFDY, CDR2 ISSIKDK. The sequenced sample was Vdelta1+ gamma-delta thymocytes from the thymus. Subset given: FACS-sorted CD3+ TCRalphabeta- TCRVdelta1+ TCRVdelta2- thymocytes. The V call is TRAV29/DV5, the J call TRDJ1, with D possibly matching TRDD3 (5 bases). This clonotype was obtained from a girl in the first two years of life who had congenital heart surgery. The CDR3 nucleotides read TGTGCAGCAAGCGCAAAGGGGGCCCTAAACGTGTACACCGATAAACTCATCTTT. It codes for CAASAKGALNVYTDKLIF.